This T cell receptor (beta chain) was identified in a study of regulatory T cells in long-lasting Graves disease. Overall study: For a period under 3 months, newly diagnosed Graves' patients had taken antithyroid drugs. Study-level results: Limited samples may have lowered accuracy.

The germline V gene has CDR1 LGHNT and CDR2 FRNRAP. CDR3 size: 13 residues. Germline trimming cut 3 bases from V and 4 bases from J; bases unmatched to any gene: 1. This clonotype occurred many times. What it binds is not known. CDR3-region Arm-PCR and iRepertoire HTBI primers produced the TCR beta libraries. From the multiplex PCR reads, TCRdb called clonotypes with MiXCR, one entry per CDR3 protein. The sample contains a few hundred thousand distinct CDR3 sequences, around 17% of which appear only once. Time point noted: newly diagnosed GD, antithyroid drugs for less than 3 months. With RNA extracted from PBMCs as input, the TCR library was made.

This receptor was obtained from a female donor with Graves disease. The chain employs TRBV12-5 and TRBJ2-3; 7 nucleotides align to TRBD2. Sequencing used peripheral blood mononuclear cells (PBMCs), obtained at new diagnosis, from a patient treated with antithyroid drugs. CDR3 sequence (DNA): TGTGCTAGTGGTTTAGGGAGGGCAGATACGCAGTATTTT. Translation: CASGLGRADTQYF.